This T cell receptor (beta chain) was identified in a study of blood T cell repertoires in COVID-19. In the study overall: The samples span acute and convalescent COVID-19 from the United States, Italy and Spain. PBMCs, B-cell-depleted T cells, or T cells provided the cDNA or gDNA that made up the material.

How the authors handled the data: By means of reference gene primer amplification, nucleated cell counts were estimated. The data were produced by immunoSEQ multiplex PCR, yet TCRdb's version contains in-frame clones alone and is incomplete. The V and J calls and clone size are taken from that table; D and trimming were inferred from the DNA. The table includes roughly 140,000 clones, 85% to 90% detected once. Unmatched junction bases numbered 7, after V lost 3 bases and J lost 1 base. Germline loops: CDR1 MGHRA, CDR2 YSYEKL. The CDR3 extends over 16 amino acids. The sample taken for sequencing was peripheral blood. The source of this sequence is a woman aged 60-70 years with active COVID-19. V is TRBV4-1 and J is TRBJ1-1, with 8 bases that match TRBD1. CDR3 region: CASSQGTGNENTEAFF. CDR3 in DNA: TGCGCCAGCAGCCAGGGGACAGGCAATGAGAACACTGAAGCTTTCTTT.